This T cell receptor beta chain derives from a study of regulatory T cells in long-lasting Graves disease. Library construction for TCR beta used iRepertoire HTBI primers and Arm-PCR of CDR3 regions. TCRdb called the multiplex PCR reads again in MiXCR, with one record for every CDR3 protein. The table lists about 540,000 distinct CDR3 sequences, roughly 14% of them singletons. Study conclusions and caveats: Persistent disease preferred TRBV28, TRBJ1-2 and TRBJ2-5; new disease, TRBV20-1 and TRBJ2-1.

The CDR3 has 14 residues. V dropped 2 bases and J dropped 5 bases, with 9 bases sitting between them. Germline CDR1 and CDR2: SNHLY and FYNNEI. The sample's time point: newly diagnosed GD, antithyroid drugs for less than 3 months. PBMC-extracted RNA yielded the TCR library. Worth noting for this clonotype: What it recognizes is unknown.

These records were also assigned to another study, of T cells in Graves' hyperthyroidism and ophthalmopathy. That source notes: A first-round RT-PCR of the TCR CDR3 used the HTBI primer set. Before onset, ophthalmopathy was predicted by the model a median around 6 months earlier.

The V and J genes are TRBV2 and TRBJ1-4; D ambiguous. The sequence derives from a man under 40 with Graves disease. Source: peripheral blood mononuclear cells (PBMCs), taken at new diagnosis, from a patient treated with antithyroid drugs. CDR3 amino acids: CASSEWGNNEKLFF. CDR3 bases: TGTGCCAGCAGTGAATGGGGTAACAATGAAAAACTGTTTTTT.